A selection of T cell receptor beta chains follows, all from one sample in a study of cytomegalovirus exposure and HLA in healthy donors. Profiled with immunoSEQ multiplex PCR; TCRdb holds only in-frame clones, not every one. The sample comprises tens of thousands of clones, nearly 95% of which are singletons, and about 2.1% rests with the top ten. Sequencing was carried out using PBMCs. All receptors derive from a woman between 18 and 30 years old in good health and CMV-seronegative. Both conserved end residues are part of each CDR3. Fields, in order: clone size, J gene, V gene, D gene, CDR3 length, CDR3 protein, CDR3 DNA. D genes are given only for firm matches. Only part of the rows carry a size: once, few, many, or a class if the clone is expanded.

>once|TRBJ1-5|TRBV19|NA|18
CASSRGGFWGTSNQPQHF
TGTGCCAGTAGTAGAGGGGGTTTTTGGGGTACTAGCAATCAGCCCCAGCATTTT
>once|TRBJ2-2|TRBV4-2|TRBD2|20
CASSQDLRDYITSSTGELFF
TGTGCCAGCAGCCAAGATTTGAGGGACTATATTACTAGCAGCACCGGGGAGCTGTTTTTT
>NA|TRBJ1-4|TRBV25-1|TRBD1|13
CASSRQGSEKLFF
TGTGCCAGCAGTAGACAGGGAAGTGAAAAACTGTTTTTT
>NA|TRBJ2-7|TRBV27|TRBD1|16
CASSPSPGTGVHEQYF
TGTGCCAGCAGTCCATCCCCCGGGACAGGGGTCCACGAGCAGTACTTC
>NA|TRBJ2-3|TRBV7-6|TRBD2|16
CASSFSSGGQSDTQYF
TGTGCCAGCAGCTTTTCAAGCGGGGGGCAATCAGATACGCAGTATTTT
>NA|TRBJ2-7|TRBV7-2|NA|14
CASSLGLRSYEQYF
TGTGCCAGCAGCTTAGGGCTCCGTTCTTACGAGCAGTACTTC
>NA|TRBJ1-2|TRBV9|NA|17
CASSVEIDGDYFYGYTF
TGTGCCAGCAGCGTAGAGATCGACGGGGACTACTTCTATGGCTACACCTTC
>NA|TRBJ1-1|TRBV6-5|NA|15
CASSYSAGSGTEAFF
TGTGCCAGCAGTTACTCGGCAGGGTCGGGCACTGAAGCTTTCTTT
>once|TRBJ2-1|TRBV7-2|NA|13
CASRRSGYNEQFF
TGTGCCAGCAGGCGCTCCGGCTACAATGAGCAGTTCTTC
>few|TRBJ2-3|TRBV27|TRBD2|13
CASLGLAGDTQYF
TGTGCCAGCCTCGGACTAGCGGGAGATACGCAGTATTTT
>NA|TRBJ1-5|TRBV19|NA|15
CASSITGFGNQPQHF
TGTGCCAGTAGTATAACAGGATTCGGCAATCAGCCCCAGCATTTT
>few|TRBJ2-5|TRBV6-4|TRBD2|14
CASSEGEGAETQYF
TGTGCCAGCAGTGAGGGGGAGGGCGCGGAGACCCAGTACTTC
>NA|TRBJ2-3|TRBV9|TRBD2|20
CASSPSGLAGGRISTDTQYF
TGTGCCAGCAGCCCGTCAGGGCTAGCGGGGGGGAGAATCAGCACAGATACGCAGTATTTT
>NA|TRBJ2-3|TRBV29-1|NA|12
CSVEEVTDTQYF
TGCAGCGTTGAGGAGGTCACAGATACGCAGTATTTT
>NA|TRBJ2-4|TRBV2|NA|18
CASSPYMGTGTSKNIQYF
TGTGCCAGCAGTCCGTATATGGGTACAGGGACGTCCAAAAACATTCAGTACTTC
>NA|TRBJ1-2|TRBV7-2|NA|16
CASSLAPQGGIYGYTF
TGTGCCAGCAGCTTAGCCCCCCAGGGTGGTATTTATGGCTACACCTTC
>NA|TRBJ1-1|TRBV7-2|TRBD1|13
CASSSVTGTEAFF
TGTGCCAGCAGCTCCGTGACAGGGACTGAAGCTTTCTTT
>NA|TRBJ1-2|TRBV27|TRBD1|13
CASSGTGRYGYTF
TGTGCCAGCAGCGGGACAGGGCGCTATGGCTACACCTTC
>NA|TRBJ2-6|TRBV5-1|NA|15
CASSPRADGANVLTF
TGCGCCAGCAGCCCGAGGGCGGATGGGGCCAACGTCCTGACTTTC
>NA|TRBJ1-6|TRBV7-2|NA|14
CASSPRAWDSPLHF
TGTGCCAGCAGTCCGAGGGCTTGGGATTCACCCCTCCACTTT
>NA|TRBJ1-2|TRBV18|NA|16
CASSRQDGRGKYGYTF
TGTGCCAGCTCACGACAGGACGGTAGAGGAAAGTATGGCTACACCTTC
>NA|TRBJ2-1|TRBV7-6|NA|17
CASSLAVPTGSYNEQFF
TGTGCCAGCAGCTTAGCAGTCCCAACGGGCTCCTACAATGAGCAGTTCTTC
>once|TRBJ1-1|TRBV7-9|TRBD1|14
CASSLEAGGTEAFF
TGTGCCAGCAGCTTAGAAGCAGGGGGCACTGAAGCTTTCTTT